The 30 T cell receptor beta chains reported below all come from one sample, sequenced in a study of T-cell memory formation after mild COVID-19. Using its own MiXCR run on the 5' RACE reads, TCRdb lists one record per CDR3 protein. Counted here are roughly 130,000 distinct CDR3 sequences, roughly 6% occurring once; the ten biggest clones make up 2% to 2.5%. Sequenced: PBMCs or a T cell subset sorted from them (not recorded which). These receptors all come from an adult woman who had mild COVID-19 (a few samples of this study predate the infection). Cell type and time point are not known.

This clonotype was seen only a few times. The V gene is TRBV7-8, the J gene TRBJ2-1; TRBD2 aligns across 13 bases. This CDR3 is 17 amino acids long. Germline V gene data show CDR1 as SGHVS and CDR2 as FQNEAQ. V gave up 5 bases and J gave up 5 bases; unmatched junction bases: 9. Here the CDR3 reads CASSLSPGTSGNNEQFF. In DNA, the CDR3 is TGTGCCAGCAGCCTAAGTCCCGGGACTAGCGGGAACAATGAGCAGTTCTTC.

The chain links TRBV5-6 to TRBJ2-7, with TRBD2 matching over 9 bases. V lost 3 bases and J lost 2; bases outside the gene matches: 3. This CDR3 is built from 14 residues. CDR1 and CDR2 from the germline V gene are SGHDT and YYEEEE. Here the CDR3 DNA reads TGTGCCAGCAGCTCTTTAGCGGGGGCCTACGAGCAGTACTTC. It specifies CASSSLAGAYEQYF. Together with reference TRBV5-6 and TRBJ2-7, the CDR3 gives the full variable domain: DAGVTQSPTHLIKTRGQQVTLRCSPKSGHDTVSWYQQALGQGPQFIFQYYEEEERQRGNFPDRFSGHQFPNYSSELNVNALLLGDSALYLCASSSLAGAYEQYFGPGTRLTVT.

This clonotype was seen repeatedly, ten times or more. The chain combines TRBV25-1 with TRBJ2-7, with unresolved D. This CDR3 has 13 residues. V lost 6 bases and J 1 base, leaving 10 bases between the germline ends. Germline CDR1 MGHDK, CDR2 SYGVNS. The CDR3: CASRSSGSYEQYF. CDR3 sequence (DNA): TGTGCCAGCAGAAGTAGTGGATCCTACGAGCAGTACTTC.

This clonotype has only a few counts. CDR3 protein: CASSPPKGDTEAFF. The CDR3 region has the DNA TGTGCCAGCTCACCCCCTAAGGGGGACACTGAAGCTTTCTTT. This sequence joins TRBV18 and TRBJ1-1; D perhaps matches TRBD1 (6 bases). The germline gives CDR1 KGHSH, CDR2 LQKENI. V shed 3 bases and J shed 3 bases, with 11 bases lying between them. The CDR3 extends over 14 amino acids.

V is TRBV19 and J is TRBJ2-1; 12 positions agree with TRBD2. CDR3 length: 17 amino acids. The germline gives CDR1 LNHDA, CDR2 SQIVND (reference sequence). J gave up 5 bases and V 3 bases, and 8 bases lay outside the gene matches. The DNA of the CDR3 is TGTGCCAGTAGTATTTTGGGACTAGCGGGCCGACACAATGAGCAGTTCTTC. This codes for CASSILGLAGRHNEQFF.

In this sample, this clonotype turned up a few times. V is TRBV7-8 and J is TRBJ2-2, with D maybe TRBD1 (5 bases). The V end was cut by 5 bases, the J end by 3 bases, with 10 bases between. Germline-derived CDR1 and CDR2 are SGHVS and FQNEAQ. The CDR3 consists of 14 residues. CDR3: CASSLTRDTGELFF. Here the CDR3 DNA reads TGTGCCAGCAGCCTGACCAGGGACACCGGGGAGCTGTTTTTT.

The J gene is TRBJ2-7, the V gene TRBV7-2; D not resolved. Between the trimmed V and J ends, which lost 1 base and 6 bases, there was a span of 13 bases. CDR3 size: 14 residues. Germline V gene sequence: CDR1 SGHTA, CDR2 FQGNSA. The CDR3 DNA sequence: TGTGCCAGCAGCTTAGGTCGTGGGCAACCCGAGCAGTACTTC. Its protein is CASSLGRGQPEQYF.

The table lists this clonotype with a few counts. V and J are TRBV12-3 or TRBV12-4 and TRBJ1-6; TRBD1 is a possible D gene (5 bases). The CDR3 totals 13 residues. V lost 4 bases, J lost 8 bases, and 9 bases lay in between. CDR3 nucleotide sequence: TGTGCCAGCAGTTCGACAGAATATTCACCCCTCCACTTT. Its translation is CASSSTEYSPLHF.

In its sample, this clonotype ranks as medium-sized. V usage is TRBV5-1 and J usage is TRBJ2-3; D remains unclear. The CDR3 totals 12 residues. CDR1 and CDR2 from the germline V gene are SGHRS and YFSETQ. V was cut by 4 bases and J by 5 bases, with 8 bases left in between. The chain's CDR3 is CASSTREDTQYF. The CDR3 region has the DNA TGCGCCAGCAGCACCAGAGAAGATACGCAGTATTTT.

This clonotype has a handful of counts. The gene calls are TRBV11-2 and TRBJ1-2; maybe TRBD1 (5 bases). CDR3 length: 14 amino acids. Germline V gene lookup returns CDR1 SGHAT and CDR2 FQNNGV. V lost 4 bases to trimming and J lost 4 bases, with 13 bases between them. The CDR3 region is CASSYPRDRYGYTF. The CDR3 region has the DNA TGTGCCAGCAGCTATCCCAGGGACCGCTATGGCTACACCTTC.

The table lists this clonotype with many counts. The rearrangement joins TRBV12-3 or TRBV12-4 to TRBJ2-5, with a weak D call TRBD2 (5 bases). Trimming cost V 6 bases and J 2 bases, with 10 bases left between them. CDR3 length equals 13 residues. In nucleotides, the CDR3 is TGTGCCAGCAGGAGGACTGATCAAGAGACCCAGTACTTC. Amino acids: CASRRTDQETQYF.

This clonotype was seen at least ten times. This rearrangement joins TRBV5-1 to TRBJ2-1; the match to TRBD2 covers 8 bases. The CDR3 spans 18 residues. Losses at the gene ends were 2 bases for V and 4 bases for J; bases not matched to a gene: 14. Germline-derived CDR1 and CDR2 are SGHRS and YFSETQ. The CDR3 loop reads CASSFYSAGASVYNEQFF. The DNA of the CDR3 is TGCGCCAGCAGCTTCTACTCAGCGGGAGCGTCGGTGTACAATGAGCAGTTCTTC.

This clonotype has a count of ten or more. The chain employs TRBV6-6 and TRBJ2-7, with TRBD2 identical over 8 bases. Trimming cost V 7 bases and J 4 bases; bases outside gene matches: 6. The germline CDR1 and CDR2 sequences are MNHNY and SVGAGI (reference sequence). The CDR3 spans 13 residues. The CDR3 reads CASMRGGIYEQYF. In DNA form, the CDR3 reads TGTGCCAGCATGCGCGGGGGGATATACGAGCAGTACTTC.

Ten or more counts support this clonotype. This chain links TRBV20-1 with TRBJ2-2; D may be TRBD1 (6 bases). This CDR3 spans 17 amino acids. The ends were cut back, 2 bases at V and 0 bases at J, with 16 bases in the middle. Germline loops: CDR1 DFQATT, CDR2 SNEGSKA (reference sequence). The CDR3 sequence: CSARPPTGEANTGELFF. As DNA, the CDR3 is TGCAGTGCTAGACCCCCGACAGGAGAGGCGAACACCGGGGAGCTGTTTTTT.

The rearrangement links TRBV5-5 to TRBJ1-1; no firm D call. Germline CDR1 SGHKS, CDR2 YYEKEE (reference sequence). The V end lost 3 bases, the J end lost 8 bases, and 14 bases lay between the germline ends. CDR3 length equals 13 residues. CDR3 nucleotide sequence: TGTGCCAGCAGCTCGCGTATATCCTTCGAAGCTTTCTTT. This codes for CASSSRISFEAFF.

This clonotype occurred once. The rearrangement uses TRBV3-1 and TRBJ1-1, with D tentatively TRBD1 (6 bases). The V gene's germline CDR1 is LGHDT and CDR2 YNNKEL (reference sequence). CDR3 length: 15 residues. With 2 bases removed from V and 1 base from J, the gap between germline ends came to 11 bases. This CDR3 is CASSQRGTGNTEAFF. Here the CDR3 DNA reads TGTGCCAGCAGCCAAAGGGGGACCGGGAACACTGAAGCTTTCTTT.

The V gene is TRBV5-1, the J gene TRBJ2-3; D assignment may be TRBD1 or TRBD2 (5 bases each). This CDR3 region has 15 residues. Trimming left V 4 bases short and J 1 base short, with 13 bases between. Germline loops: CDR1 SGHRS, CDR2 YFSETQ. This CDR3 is CASSSRDGGTDTQYF. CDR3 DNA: TGCGCCAGCAGCAGCCGGGACGGAGGCACAGATACGCAGTATTTT.

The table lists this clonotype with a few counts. CDR3 DNA: TGTGCCAGCAGTTCTTTTGGGGGGGGCCGGTTCCAAGAGACCCAGTACTTC. Protein sequence: CASSSFGGGRFQETQYF. The V gene is TRBV27, the J gene TRBJ2-5; TRBD2 might be the D (7 bases). Germline CDR1 reads MNHEY; CDR2 reads SMNVEV (reference sequence). This CDR3 is built from 17 residues. Trimming left V 4 bases short and J 1 base short, with 19 bases between.

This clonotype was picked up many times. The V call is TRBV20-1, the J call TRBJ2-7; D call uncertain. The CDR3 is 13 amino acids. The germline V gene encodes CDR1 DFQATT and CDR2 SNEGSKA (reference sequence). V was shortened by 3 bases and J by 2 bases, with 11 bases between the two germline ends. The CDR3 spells CSARKQPAYEQYF. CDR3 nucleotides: TGCAGTGCTAGGAAGCAGCCAGCCTACGAGCAGTACTTC.

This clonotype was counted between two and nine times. The chain's CDR3 is CASSLAGQGGYTF. CDR3 coding DNA: TGTGCCAGCAGCTTAGCGGGACAGGGTGGCTACACCTTC. The V call is TRBV7-9, the J call TRBJ1-2, with TRBD1 matching over 9 bases. The V segment lost 0 bases and the J segment 7 bases; nucleotides outside the gene matches: 0. This CDR3 is built from 13 residues. The V gene's germline CDR1 is SEHNR and CDR2 FQNEAQ (reference sequence).

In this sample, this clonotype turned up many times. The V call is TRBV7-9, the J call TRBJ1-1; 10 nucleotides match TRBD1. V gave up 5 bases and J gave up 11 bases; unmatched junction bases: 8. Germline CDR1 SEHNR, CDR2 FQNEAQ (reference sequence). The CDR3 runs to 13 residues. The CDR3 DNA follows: TGTGCCAGCAGCCCGACAGGGGGCTCGGTGGCTTTCTTT. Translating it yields CASSPTGGSVAFF.

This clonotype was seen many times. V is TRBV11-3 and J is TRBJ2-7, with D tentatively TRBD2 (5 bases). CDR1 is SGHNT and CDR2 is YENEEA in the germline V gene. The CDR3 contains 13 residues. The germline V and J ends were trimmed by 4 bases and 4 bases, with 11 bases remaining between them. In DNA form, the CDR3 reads TGTGCCAGCAGCTCTAGGGAGAAATACGAGCAGTACTTC. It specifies CASSSREKYEQYF.

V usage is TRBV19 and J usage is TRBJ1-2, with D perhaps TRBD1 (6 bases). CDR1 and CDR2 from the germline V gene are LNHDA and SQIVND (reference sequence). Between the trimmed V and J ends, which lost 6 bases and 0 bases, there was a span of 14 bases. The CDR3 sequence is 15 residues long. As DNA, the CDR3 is TGTGCCAGTAGGCTCGGGACACGTACTAACTATGGCTACACCTTC. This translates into CASRLGTRTNYGYTF. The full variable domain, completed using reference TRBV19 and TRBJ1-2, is DGGITQSPKYLFRKEGQNVTLSCEQNLNHDAMYWYRQDPGQGLRLIYYSQIVNDFQKGDIAEGYSVSREKKESFPLTVTSAQKNPTAFYLCASRLGTRTNYGYTFGSGTRLTVV.

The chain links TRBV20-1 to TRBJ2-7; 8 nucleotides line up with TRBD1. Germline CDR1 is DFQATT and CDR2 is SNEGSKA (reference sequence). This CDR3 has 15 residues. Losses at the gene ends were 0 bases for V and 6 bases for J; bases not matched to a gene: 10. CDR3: CSARDARQGTAEQYF. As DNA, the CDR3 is TGCAGTGCTAGAGACGCGCGACAGGGGACGGCCGAGCAGTACTTC.

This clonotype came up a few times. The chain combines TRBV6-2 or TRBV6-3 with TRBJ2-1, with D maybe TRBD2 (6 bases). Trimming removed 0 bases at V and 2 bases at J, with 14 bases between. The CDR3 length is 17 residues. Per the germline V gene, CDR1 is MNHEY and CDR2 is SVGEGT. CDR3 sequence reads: CASSYSSGGVTYNEQFF. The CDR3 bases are TGTGCCAGCAGTTACTCGTCCGGGGGTGTGACCTACAATGAGCAGTTCTTC.

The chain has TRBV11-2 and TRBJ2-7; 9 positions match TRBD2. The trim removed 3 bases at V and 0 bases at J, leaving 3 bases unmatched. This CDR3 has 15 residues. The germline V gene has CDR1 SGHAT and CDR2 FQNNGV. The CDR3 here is CASSLGRGGSYEQYF. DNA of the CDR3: TGTGCCAGCAGCTTGGGGCGGGGGGGCTCCTACGAGCAGTACTTC.

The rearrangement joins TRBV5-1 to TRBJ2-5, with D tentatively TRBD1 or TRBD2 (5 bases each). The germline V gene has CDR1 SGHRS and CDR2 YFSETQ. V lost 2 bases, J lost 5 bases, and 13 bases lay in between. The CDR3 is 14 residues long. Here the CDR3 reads CASSLYGARETQYF. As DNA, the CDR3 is TGCGCCAGCAGCTTATACGGGGCTAGGGAGACCCAGTACTTC.

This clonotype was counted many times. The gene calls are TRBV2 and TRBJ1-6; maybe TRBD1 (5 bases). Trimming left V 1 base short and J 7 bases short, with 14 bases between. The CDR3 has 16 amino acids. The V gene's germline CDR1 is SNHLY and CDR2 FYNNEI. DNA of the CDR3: TGTGCCAGCAGTGAAGGGTGGGGCAGAACAAATTCACCCCTCCACTTT. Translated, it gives CASSEGWGRTNSPLHF.

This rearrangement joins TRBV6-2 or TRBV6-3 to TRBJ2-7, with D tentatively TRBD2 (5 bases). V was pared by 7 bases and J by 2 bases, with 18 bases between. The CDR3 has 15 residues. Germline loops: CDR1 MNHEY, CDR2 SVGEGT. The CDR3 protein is CASKIGGLQAYEQYF. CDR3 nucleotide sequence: TGTGCCAGCAAAATCGGAGGACTCCAGGCCTACGAGCAGTACTTC.

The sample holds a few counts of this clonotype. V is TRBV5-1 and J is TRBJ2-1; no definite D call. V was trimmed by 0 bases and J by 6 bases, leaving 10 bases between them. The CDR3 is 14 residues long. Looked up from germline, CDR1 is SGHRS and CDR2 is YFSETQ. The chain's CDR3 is CASSLATDVNEQFF. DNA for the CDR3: TGCGCCAGCAGCTTGGCAACGGATGTCAATGAGCAGTTCTTC.